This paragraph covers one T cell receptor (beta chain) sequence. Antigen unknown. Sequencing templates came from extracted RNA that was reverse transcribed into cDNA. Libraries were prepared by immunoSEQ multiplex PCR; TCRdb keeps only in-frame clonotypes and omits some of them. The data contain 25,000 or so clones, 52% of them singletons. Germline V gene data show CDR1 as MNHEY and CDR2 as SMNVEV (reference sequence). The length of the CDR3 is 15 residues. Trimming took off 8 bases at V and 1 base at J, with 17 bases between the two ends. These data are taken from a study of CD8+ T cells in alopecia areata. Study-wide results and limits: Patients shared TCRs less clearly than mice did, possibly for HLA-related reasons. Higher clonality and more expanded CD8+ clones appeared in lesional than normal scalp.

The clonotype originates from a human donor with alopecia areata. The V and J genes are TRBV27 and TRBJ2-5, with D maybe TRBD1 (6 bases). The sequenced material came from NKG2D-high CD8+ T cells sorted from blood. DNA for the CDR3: TGTGCCAGCCAAAGGGTGAACAGGGCCCAAGAGACCCAGTACTTC. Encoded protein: CASQRVNRAQETQYF.